The clone carrying this TCR beta chain was counted many times. Each CDR3 protein gets one entry after TCRdb re-called the RT-PCR reads with MiXCR. The data contain 400,000 to 650,000 distinct CDR3 sequences, less than 7.5% of them singletons. This specimen comes from a study of response to subunit inactivated influenza vaccine. Here the sequenced sample was PBMCs from blood, taken approximately 25 months after vaccination. The receptor comes from a man aged 50 to 75 who received an inactivated influenza vaccine.

The CDR3 sequence is CSAPNGRAGNEQFF. The CDR3 DNA is TGCAGTGCCCCCAACGGGAGAGCGGGTAATGAGCAGTTCTTC. The V call is TRBV20-1, the J call TRBJ2-1, with D perhaps matching TRBD2 (6 bases). The V gene's germline CDR1 is DFQATT and CDR2 SNEGSKA (reference sequence). The CDR3 sequence is 14 residues long. The germline V and J ends were trimmed by 6 bases and 7 bases, with 19 bases remaining between them.